The source of this T cell receptor (beta chain) is a study of T cell responses to AZD1222 COVID-19 vaccine. Study results and caveats: Across the whole spike, CD4 TCRs peaked at regions 160-218 and 743-854. Repertoire sampling occurred only after the peak T cell response. There were mostly white British donors and more females than males, and clonal diversity was possibly underestimated.

Second-dose recipients at about 4 or about 12 weeks were treated as one pooled group. Remarks on this clone: Antigen specificity is unknown.

The germline V and J ends were trimmed by 6 bases and 0 bases, with 11 bases remaining between them. The CDR3 covers 14 residues. CDR1 and CDR2 from the germline V gene are MDHEN and SYDVKM. TCRdb's copy holds only in-frame clones and misses some; the assay was immunoSEQ multiplex PCR. The sample includes 89,000 or so clones, approximately 90% seen only once; the top ten take 25% to 30%. The chain has TRBV28 and TRBJ1-2; no clear D gene. This TCR came from an adult who received the AZD1222 COVID-19 vaccine. This material consisted of peripheral blood, taken 28 days after the second AZD1222 dose. The CDR3 sequence is CASRDGRTNYGYTF. In DNA, the CDR3 is TGTGCCAGCAGGGACGGACGAACTAACTATGGCTACACCTTC.